The present T cell receptor beta chain was sequenced within a study of T cell repertoires in cytomegalovirus infection. TCRdb ran MiXCR on the reads and lists one entry per CDR3 protein. The sample gives some 200,000 distinct CDR3 sequences, 7.5% to 10% of which show up once; around 4.4% is in the top ten. The V gene's germline CDR1 is SGHTA and CDR2 FQGNSA. The CDR3 covers 13 residues. V lost 5 bases and J lost 2, with 9 bases in between. This clonotype was seen many times. V usage is TRBV7-2 and J usage is TRBJ1-2; the D gene is possibly TRBD1 (5 bases). The specimen sequenced was PBMCs. The source is a human donor in good health (CMV status not recorded). Some clones in this sample may be carry-over from other donors' samples. The CDR3 sequence is CASSRDLNYGYTF. DNA for the CDR3: TGTGCCAGCAGCCGGGACCTAAACTATGGCTACACCTTC.